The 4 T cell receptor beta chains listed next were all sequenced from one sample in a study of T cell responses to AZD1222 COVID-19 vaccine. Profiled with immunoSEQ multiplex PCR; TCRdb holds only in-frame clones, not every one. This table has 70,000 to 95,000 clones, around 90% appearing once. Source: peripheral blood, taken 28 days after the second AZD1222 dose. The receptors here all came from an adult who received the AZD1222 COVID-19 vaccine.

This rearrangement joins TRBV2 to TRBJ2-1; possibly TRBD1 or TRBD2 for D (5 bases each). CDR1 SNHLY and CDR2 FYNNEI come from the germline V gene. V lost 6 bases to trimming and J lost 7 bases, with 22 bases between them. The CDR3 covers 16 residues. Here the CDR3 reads CASRLGSRDLGNEQFF. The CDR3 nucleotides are TGTGCCAGCAGGTTAGGTAGTCGGGACCTGGGGAATGAGCAGTTCTTC.

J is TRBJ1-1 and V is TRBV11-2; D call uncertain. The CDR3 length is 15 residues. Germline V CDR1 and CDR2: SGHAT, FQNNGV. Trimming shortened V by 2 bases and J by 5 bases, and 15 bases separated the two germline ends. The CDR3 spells CASSLSRHSRTEAFF. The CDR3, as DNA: TGTGCCAGCAGCTTAAGTCGGCATTCGAGGACTGAAGCTTTCTTT.

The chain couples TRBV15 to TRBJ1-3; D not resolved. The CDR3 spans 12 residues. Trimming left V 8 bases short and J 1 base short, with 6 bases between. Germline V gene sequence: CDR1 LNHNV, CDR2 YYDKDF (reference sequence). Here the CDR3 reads CATESSGNTIYF. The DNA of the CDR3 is TGTGCCACCGAGAGTTCTGGAAACACCATATATTTT.

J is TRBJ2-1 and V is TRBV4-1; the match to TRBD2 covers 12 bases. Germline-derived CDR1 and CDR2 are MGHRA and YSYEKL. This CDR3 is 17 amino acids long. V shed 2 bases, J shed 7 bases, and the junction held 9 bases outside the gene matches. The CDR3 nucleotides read TGCGCCAGCAGCCAACCGACTAGCGGGAGACCAAAAAATGAGCAGTTCTTC. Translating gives CASSQPTSGRPKNEQFF.